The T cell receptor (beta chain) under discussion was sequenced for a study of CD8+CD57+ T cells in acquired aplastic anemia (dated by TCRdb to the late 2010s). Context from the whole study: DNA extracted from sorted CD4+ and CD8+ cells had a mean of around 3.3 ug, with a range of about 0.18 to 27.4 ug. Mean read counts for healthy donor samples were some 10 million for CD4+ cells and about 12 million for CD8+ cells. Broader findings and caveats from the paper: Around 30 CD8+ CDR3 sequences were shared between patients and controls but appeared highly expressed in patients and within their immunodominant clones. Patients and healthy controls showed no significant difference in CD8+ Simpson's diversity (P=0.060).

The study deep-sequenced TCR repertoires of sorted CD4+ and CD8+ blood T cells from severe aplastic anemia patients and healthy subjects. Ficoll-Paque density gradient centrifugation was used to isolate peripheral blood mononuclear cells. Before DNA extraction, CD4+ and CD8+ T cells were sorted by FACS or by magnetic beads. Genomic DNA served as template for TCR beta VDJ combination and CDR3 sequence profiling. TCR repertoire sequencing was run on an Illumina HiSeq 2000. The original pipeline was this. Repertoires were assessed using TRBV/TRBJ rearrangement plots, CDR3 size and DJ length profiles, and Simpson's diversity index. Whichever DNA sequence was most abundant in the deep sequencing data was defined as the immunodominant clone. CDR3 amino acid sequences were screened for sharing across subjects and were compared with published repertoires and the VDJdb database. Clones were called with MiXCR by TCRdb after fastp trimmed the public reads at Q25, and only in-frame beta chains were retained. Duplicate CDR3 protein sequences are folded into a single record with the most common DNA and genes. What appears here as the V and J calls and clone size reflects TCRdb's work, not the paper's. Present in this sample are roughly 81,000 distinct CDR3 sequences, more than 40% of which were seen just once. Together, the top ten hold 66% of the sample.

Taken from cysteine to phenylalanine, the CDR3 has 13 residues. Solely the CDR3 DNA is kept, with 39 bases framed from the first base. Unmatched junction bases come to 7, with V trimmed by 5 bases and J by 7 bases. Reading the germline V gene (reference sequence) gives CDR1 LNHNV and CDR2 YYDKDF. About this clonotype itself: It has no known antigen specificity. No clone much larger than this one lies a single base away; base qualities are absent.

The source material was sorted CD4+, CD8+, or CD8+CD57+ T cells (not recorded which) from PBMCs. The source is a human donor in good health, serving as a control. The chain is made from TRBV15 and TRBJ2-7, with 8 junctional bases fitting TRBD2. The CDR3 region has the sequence CATSSGGPGEQYF. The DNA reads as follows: TGTGCCACCAGCTCGGGGGGGCCGGGTGAGCAGTACTTC. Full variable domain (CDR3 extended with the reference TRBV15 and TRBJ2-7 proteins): DAMVIQNPRYQVTQFGKPVTLSCSQTLNHNVMYWYQQKSSQAPKLLFHYYDKDFNNEADTPDNFQSRRPNTSFCFLDIRSPGLGDTAMYLCATSSGGPGEQYFGPGTRLTVT.